The clone carrying this T cell receptor beta chain was observed at least ten times. Its specificity is not known. This sample is drawn from a study of identical twins. Notes on the study in general: Memory repertoires showed no such pattern, whereas abundant cord blood beta clonotypes carried fewer insertions.

Trimming took 6 bases from V and 8 from J, leaving 13 bases between them. From germline, CDR1 is SEHNR and CDR2 FQNEAQ (reference sequence). This CDR3 region has 13 residues. Template switching supplied a universal primer site; unique molecular identifiers were carried on the cDNA. TCRdb reprocessed the 5' RACE reads with MiXCR, giving one entry per CDR3 protein. The sample holds roughly 260,000 distinct CDR3 sequences, around 15% seen once. The source of this sequence is a woman younger than 35 in good health. The sample taken for sequencing was memory (CD45RO+) T cells sorted from blood. The gene calls are TRBV7-9 and TRBJ1-4, with a weak D call TRBD1 (5 bases). The CDR3 region has the DNA TGTGCCAGCAGTCCCCAGGGAAAAGAAAAACTGTTTTTT. Translation gives CASSPQGKEKLFF.